This T cell receptor (beta chain) came from a study of vaccination effects on CD4 cells after COVID-19. For the study at large: Participants were vaccinated with two doses of either the BNT162b2 or mRNA-1273 vaccine. A couple of convalescent pre-vaccine samples were taken 142 and 148 days post-diagnosis.

Comments on this clone: Its cognate antigen is unknown.

Whole-study findings and limits: Early post-infection timepoints were absent, and convalescent patients were few.

Clones were sequenced by immunoSEQ multiplex PCR, and TCRdb holds only the in-frame ones, with some missing. Counted here are 40,000 or so clones, roughly four fifths occurring once; the ten biggest clones make up around 30%. Trimming took off 5 bases at V and 4 bases at J, with 14 bases between the two ends. CDR3 length: 14 amino acids. Germline CDR1 reads LNHDA; CDR2 reads SQIVND (reference sequence). Antigen-specific CD4+ T cells were expanded (with viral peptide pools) by the ViraFEST assay ahead of sequencing. Around day 10 of culture, CD4+ T cells were separated out. The person was diagnosed with PCR-confirmed SARS-CoV-2 infection between March and December 2020.

Sequenced material: CD4+ T cells from PBMCs cultured with a peptide pool, taken before COVID-19 vaccination. This clonotype was obtained from a human donor who had a prior SARS-CoV-2 infection. The rearrangement joins TRBV19 to TRBJ2-5; the D gene could be TRBD1 or TRBD2 (5 bases each). CDR3 sequence reads: CASSVTGTPETQYF. CDR3 coding DNA: TGTGCCAGTAGTGTTACCGGGACGCCAGAGACCCAGTACTTC.